This T cell receptor beta chain stems from a study of regulatory T cells in long-lasting Graves disease. Study results and limitations: Thyroid tissue went unexamined; only peripheral blood was analyzed. Among samples with persistent disease, TRBV28, TRBJ1-2 and TRBJ2-5 were favored.

To make TCR beta libraries, researchers used iRepertoire HTBI primers and Arm-PCR of CDR3 regions. Under the authors' procedure: Taken together, the samples had 55 to 70 TRBV and 13 to 15 TRBJ segments identified. MiXCR, run by TCRdb on the multiplex PCR reads, gives a single entry per CDR3 protein. TCRdb, rather than the study authors, made the V and J calls. The table records around 500,000 distinct CDR3 sequences, around 21% of them present only once. Concerning this clonotype: Its antigen is undetermined.

Time point given: persistent/refractory GD, antithyroid drugs over 5 years with positive TRAb. After RNA was extracted from PBMCs, the TCR library was made from it. Xi'an, China, was home to the endocrinology department that provided patients. The CDR3 consists of 17 residues. Germline-derived CDR1 and CDR2 are MGHRA and YSYEKL. V was cut by 0 bases and J by 6 bases, with 20 bases left in between. The sequence was collected from a female donor with Graves disease. This sample comprised peripheral blood mononuclear cells (PBMCs), obtained when the disease was refractory, from a patient treated with antithyroid drugs. The chain uses TRBV4-1 and TRBJ1-1; D uncertain. CDR3 amino acids: CASSQETRDPAFPEAFF. The CDR3 bases are TGCGCCAGCAGCCAAGAAACACGAGACCCGGCATTCCCTGAAGCTTTCTTT.